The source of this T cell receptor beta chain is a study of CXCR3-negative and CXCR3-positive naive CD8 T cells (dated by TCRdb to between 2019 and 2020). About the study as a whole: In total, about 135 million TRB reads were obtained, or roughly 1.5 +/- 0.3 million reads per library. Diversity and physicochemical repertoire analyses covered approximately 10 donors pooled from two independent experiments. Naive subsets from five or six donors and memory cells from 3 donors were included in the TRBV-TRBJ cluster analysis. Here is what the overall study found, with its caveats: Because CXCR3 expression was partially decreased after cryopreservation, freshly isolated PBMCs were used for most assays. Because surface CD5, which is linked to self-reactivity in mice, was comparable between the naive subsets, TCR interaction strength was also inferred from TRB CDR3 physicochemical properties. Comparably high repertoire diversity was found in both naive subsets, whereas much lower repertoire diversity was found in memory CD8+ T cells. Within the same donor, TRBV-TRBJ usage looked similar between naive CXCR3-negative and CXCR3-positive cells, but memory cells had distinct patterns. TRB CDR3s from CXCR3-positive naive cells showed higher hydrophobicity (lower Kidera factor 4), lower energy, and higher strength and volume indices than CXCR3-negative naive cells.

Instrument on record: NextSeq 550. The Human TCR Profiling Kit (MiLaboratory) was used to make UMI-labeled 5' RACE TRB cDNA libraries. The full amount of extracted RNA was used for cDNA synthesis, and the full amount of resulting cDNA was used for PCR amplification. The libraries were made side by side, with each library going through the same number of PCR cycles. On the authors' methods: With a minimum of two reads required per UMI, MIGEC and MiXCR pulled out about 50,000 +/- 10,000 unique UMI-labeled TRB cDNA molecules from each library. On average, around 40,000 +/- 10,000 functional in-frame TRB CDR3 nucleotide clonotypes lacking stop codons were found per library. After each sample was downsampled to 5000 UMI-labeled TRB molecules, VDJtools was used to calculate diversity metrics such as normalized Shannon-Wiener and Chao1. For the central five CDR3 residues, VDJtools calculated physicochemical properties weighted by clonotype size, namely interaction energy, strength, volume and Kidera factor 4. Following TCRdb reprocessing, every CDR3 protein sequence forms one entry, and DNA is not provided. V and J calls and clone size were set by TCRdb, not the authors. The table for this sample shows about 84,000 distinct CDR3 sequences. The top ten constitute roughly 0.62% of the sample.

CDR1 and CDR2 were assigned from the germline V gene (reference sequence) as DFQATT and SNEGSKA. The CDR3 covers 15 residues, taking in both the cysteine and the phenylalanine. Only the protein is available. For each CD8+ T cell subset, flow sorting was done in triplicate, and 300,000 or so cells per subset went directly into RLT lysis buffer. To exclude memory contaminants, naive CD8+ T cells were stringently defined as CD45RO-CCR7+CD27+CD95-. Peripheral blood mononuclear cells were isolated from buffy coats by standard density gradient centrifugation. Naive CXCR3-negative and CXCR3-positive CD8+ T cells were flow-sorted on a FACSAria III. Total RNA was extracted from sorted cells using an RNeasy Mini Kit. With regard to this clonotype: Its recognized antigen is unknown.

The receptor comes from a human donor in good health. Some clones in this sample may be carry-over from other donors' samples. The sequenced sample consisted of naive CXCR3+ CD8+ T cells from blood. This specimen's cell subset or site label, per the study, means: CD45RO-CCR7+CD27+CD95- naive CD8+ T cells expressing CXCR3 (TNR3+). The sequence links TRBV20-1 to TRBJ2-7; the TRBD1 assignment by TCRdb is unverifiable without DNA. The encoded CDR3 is CSARGPGTYLYEQYF.